These 15 T cell receptor beta chains share one sample of origin, sequenced in a study of cytotoxic CD8 clonotypes in ibrutinib-treated CLL. TCRdb keeps only in-frame clones here, not all; method: immunoSEQ multiplex PCR. This table holds some 140,000 clones, under 95% found once. Sample: PBMCs, taken after 12 months of ibrutinib treatment. The source of these receptors is a human donor with chronic lymphocytic leukemia.

V and J are TRBV28 and TRBJ1-1, with TRBD1 as a possible D gene (5 bases). The CDR3 is made up of 16 amino acids. V was shortened by 6 bases and J by 4 bases, with 21 bases between the two germline ends. In germline, CDR1 is MDHEN, CDR2 SYDVKM. The CDR3 bases are TGTGCCAGCAGCCAATATCAGACGGGAGGGGCCACTGAAGCTTTCTTT. Translated: CASSQYQTGGATEAFF.

The chain links TRBV28 to TRBJ2-1; D may be TRBD1 (6 bases). Trimming removed 3 bases from V and 3 bases from J, with 12 bases in between. Germline values: CDR1 MDHEN, CDR2 SYDVKM. The CDR3 runs to 15 residues. Here the CDR3 reads CASSFMRGSYNEQFF. DNA for the CDR3: TGTGCCAGCAGTTTTATGAGGGGGAGCTACAATGAGCAGTTCTTC. The full variable domain, its missing parts supplied by reference TRBV28 and TRBJ2-1, is DVKVTQSSRYLVKRTGEKVFLECVQDMDHENMFWYRQDPGLGLRLIYFSYDVKMKEKGDIPEGYSVSREKKERFSLILESASTNQTSMYLCASSFMRGSYNEQFFGPGTRLTVL.

The rearrangement joins TRBV5-1 to TRBJ2-3; no firm D call. Germline CDR1 reads SGHRS; CDR2 reads YFSETQ. This CDR3 spans 16 amino acids. V dropped 4 bases and J dropped 4 bases, with 19 bases sitting between them. The CDR3 spells CASSPLPGVVSDTQYF. For the CDR3, the DNA is TGCGCCAGCAGCCCCCTCCCGGGCGTAGTATCAGATACGCAGTATTTT.

The chain carries TRBV19 and TRBJ2-7; D tentatively fits TRBD1 or TRBD2 (5 bases each). The CDR3 contains 17 residues. Germline assignment: CDR1 LNHDA and CDR2 SQIVND (reference sequence). V lost 1 base, J lost 0 bases, and 16 bases lay in between. The CDR3 DNA reads as TGTGCCAGTAGTATAGGAGGGGCTGGAATAAGCTCCTACGAGCAGTACTTC. It specifies CASSIGGAGISSYEQYF.

This chain uses TRBV11-2 with TRBJ2-1, with D uncertain. The germline CDR1 and CDR2 sequences are SGHAT and FQNNGV. V lost 3 bases, J lost 0 bases, and 9 bases lay in between. The CDR3 is 15 residues long. The CDR3 spells CASSLQPSSYNEQFF. In DNA form, the CDR3 reads TGTGCCAGCAGCTTGCAGCCGAGCTCCTACAATGAGCAGTTCTTC.

CDR3 nucleotides: TGCGCCAGCAGCCCGACGGCGGGGAGCTTTAACAATGAGCAGTTCTTC. It is translated as CASSPTAGSFNNEQFF. The chain combines TRBV5-1 with TRBJ2-1; a weak D match, TRBD2 (6 bases). Germline assignment: CDR1 SGHRS and CDR2 YFSETQ. The CDR3 is 16 residues long. V was pared by 4 bases and J by 5 bases, with 19 bases between.

The genes are TRBV7-6 and TRBJ2-1; 12 nucleotides agree with TRBD1. Looked up from germline, CDR1 is SGHVS and CDR2 is FNYEAQ. The J segment lost 7 bases and the V segment lost 5 bases, leaving 6 bases of the junction unmatched. The CDR3 runs to 15 residues. CDR3 bases: TGTGCCAGCAGCCCGGGACAGGGGGCTGGGAATGAGCAGTTCTTC. Translating it yields CASSPGQGAGNEQFF.

V is TRBV4-3 and J is TRBJ2-7, with D possibly being TRBD1 or TRBD2 (5 bases each). Deletions cut 1 base from V and 1 base from J, with 11 bases between. The CDR3 extends over 15 amino acids. Looked up from germline, CDR1 is LGHNA and CDR2 is YSLEER. The CDR3 sequence is CASSQVSGSSYEQYF. CDR3 coding DNA: TGCGCCAGCAGCCAAGTCTCAGGGAGTTCCTACGAGCAGTACTTC.

Written as DNA, the CDR3 is TGTGCCAGCAGCCAGTGGCGGGGGGGCGCCGGGGAGCTGTTTTTT. Encoded protein: CASSQWRGGAGELFF. This chain connects TRBV4-2 to TRBJ2-2; 9 positions match TRBD2. V shed 3 bases and J 6 bases; nucleotides not matched to a gene: 5. CDR3 length equals 15 residues. Per the germline V gene, CDR1 is LGHNA and CDR2 is YNFKEQ.

The rearrangement joins TRBV19 to TRBJ2-7, with TRBD1 matching 8 bases. This CDR3 region has 16 residues. Germline CDR1 and CDR2: LNHDA and SQIVND (reference sequence). Germline trimming cut 3 bases from V and 2 bases from J; bases unmatched to any gene: 9. The CDR3 DNA sequence: TGTGCCAGTAGTATCGACCTTGGACAGGGCCCCTACGAGCAGTACTTC. It yields the protein CASSIDLGQGPYEQYF.

V gene TRBV18 combines with J gene TRBJ2-2; D gene ambiguous. V gave up 2 bases and J gave up 2 bases, with 15 bases separating them. CDR1 and CDR2 (germline): KGHSH, LQKENI. The CDR3 has 17 amino acids. The CDR3 DNA follows: TGTGCCAGCTCACCAGGTCTCGTGGAATATAACACCGGGGAGCTGTTTTTT. Amino acids: CASSPGLVEYNTGELFF.

This clone was seen only a few times. One end of the junction varies from germline; a read error may be responsible. This chain connects TRBV19 to TRBJ2-7, with 12 bases lining up with TRBD2. The CDR3 is 14 residues long. Germline V gene lookup returns CDR1 LNHDA and CDR2 SQIVND (reference sequence). CDR3 in amino acids: CATGLAGTSHEQYF. The CDR3 region has the DNA TGTGCCACAGGACTAGCGGGGACCTCCCACGAGCAGTACTTC.

The V and J genes are TRBV7-9 and TRBJ2-7; unclear D gene. Germline V gives CDR1 SEHNR, CDR2 FQNEAQ (reference sequence). Between the trimmed V and J ends, which lost 1 base and 0 bases, there was a span of 7 bases. The CDR3 sequence is 14 residues long. CDR3 nucleotide sequence: TGTGCCAGCAGCTTAGATGCCATCTCCTACGAGCAGTACTTC. Protein sequence: CASSLDAISYEQYF.

This clone showed up just once. The chain uses TRBV2 and TRBJ1-3, with D perhaps TRBD1 (6 bases). The germline V gene encodes CDR1 SNHLY and CDR2 FYNNEI. V lost 10 bases and J 0 bases, leaving 10 bases between the germline ends. The CDR3 consists of 13 residues. CDR3: CATDRLSGNTIYF. The CDR3 nucleotides are TGTGCCACAGACAGGCTCTCTGGAAACACCATATATTTT.

The V call is TRBV6-1, the J call TRBJ2-5; D might be TRBD2 (5 bases). Trimming took off 1 base at V and 4 bases at J, with 13 bases between the two ends. CDR1 and CDR2 from the germline V gene are MNHNS and SASEGT. This CDR3 has 15 residues. The CDR3 coding sequence is TGTGCCAGCAGTGAAGTTATTCCGGGATTAGAGACCCAGTACTTC. Translation gives CASSEVIPGLETQYF.